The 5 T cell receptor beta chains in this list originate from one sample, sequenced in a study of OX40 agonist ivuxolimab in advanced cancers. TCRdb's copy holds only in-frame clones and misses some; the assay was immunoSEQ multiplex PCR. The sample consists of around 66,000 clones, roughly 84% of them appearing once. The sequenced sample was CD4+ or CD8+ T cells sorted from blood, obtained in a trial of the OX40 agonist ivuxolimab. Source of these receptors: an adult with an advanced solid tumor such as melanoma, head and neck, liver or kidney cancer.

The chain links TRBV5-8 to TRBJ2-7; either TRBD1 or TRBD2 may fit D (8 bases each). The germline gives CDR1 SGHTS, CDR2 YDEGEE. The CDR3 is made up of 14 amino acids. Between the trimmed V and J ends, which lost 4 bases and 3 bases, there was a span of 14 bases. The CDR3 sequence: CASSSGGQDYEQYF. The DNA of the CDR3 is TGTGCCAGCAGCAGCGGGGGACAGGACTACGAGCAGTACTTC.

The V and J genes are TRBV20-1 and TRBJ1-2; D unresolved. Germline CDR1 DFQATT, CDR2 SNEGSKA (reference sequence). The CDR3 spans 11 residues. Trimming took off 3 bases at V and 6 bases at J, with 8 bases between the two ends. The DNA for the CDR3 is TGCAGTGCTAGTCCGCGGAATGGCTACACCTTC. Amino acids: CSASPRNGYTF.

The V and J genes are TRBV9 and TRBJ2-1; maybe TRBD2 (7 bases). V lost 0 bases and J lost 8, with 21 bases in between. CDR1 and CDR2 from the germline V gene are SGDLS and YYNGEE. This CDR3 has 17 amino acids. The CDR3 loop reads CASSVGVRTGGLDEQFF. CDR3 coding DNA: TGTGCCAGCAGCGTAGGAGTTCGGACGGGGGGCCTCGATGAGCAGTTCTTC.

The chain's CDR3 is CASRPPGLAGGINEQFF. Here the CDR3 DNA reads TGTGCCAGCAGGCCCCCGGGACTAGCGGGGGGGATAAATGAGCAGTTCTTC. The chain joins TRBV27 to TRBJ2-1; the match to TRBD2 covers 16 bases. Trimming removed 6 bases from V and 7 bases from J; junction bases left unmatched: 9. Germline lookup yields CDR1 MNHEY and CDR2 SMNVEV (reference sequence). The CDR3 has 17 amino acids.

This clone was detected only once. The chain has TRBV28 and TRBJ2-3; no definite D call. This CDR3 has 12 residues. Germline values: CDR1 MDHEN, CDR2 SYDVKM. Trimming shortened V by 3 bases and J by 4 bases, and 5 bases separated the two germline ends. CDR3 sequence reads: CASSLVSDTQYF. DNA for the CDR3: TGTGCCAGCAGTTTGGTCTCAGATACGCAGTATTTT.